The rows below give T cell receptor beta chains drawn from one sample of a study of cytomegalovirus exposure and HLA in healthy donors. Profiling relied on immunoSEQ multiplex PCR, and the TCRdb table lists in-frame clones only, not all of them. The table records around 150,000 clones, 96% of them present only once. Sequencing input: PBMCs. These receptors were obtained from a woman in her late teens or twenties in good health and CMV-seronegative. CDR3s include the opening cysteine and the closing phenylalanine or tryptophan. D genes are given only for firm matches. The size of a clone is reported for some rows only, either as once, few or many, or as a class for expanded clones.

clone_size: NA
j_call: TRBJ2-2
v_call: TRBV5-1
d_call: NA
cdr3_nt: TGCGCCAGCAGCCTAGGACTAACTAGGAACACCGGGGAGCTGTTTTTT
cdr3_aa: CASSLGLTRNTGELFF

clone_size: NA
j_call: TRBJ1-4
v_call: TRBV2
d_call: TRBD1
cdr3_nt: TGTGCCAGCAGTGACAGGGGGCAAGTTGAAAAACTGTTTTTT
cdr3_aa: CASSDRGQVEKLFF

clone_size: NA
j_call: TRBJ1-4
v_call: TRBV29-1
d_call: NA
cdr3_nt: TGCAGCGCCTCCCCCGACAGAACGCATGAAAAACTGTTTTTT
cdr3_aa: CSASPDRTHEKLFF

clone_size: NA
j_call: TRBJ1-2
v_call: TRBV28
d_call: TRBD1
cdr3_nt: TGTGCCAGCAGGCCCGGACAGGGAGGAAACTATGGCTACACCTTC
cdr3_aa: CASRPGQGGNYGYTF

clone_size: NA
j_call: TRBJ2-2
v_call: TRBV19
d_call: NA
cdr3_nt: TGTGCCAGTAGTATTGGGGCCCGTGGTACCGGGGAGCTGTTTTTT
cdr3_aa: CASSIGARGTGELFF

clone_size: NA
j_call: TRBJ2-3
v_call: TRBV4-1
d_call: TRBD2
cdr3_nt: TGCGCCAGCAGCCAACGCCCCCCGACACTGAGGGAGGGAGATACGCAGTATTTT
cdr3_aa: CASSQRPPTLREGDTQYF

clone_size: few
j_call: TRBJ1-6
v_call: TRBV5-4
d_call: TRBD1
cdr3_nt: TGTGCCAGTCAAATAGACAGGGGAAATTCACCCCTCCACTTT
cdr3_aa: CASQIDRGNSPLHF

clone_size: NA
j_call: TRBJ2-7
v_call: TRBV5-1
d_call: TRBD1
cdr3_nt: TGCGCCAGCAGCTCTCAAACAGGGGCGGTCTACGAGCAGTACTTC
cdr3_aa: CASSSQTGAVYEQYF

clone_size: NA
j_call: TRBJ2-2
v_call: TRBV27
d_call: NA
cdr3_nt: TGTGCCAGCAGTTTTCTGGGACAGAACACCGGGGAGCTGTTTTTT
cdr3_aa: CASSFLGQNTGELFF

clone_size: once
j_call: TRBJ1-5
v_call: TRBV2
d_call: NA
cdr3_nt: TGTGCCAGCACTCGTTCCAGGGATCAGCCCCAGCATTTT
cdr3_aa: CASTRSRDQPQHF

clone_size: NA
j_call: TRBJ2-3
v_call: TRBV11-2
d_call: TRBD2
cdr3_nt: TGTGCCAGCAGCTCTGGACTAGCGGGAAGGGCCACAGATACGCAGTATTTT
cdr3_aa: CASSSGLAGRATDTQYF

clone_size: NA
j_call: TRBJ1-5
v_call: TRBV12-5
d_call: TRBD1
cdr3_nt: TGTGCCAGTCAGGGGGCCGGGTGGGATCAGCCCCAGCATTTT
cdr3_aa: CASQGAGWDQPQHF

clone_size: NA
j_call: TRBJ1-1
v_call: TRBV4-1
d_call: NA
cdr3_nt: TGCGCCAGCAGTCAACGGGAGAACACTGAAGCTTTCTTT
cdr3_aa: CASSQRENTEAFF

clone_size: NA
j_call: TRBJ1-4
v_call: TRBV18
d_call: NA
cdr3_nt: TGTGCCAGCTCACCAGACAATAATGAAAAACTGTTTTTT
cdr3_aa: CASSPDNNEKLFF

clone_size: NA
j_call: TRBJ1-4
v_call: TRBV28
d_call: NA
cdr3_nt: TGTGCCAGCAACCGCCCCAGGTCTAATGAAAAACTGTTTTTT
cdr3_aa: CASNRPRSNEKLFF

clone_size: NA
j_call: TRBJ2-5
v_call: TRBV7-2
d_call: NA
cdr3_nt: TGTGCCAGCAGCTTGAGGAGGGCCCAAGTGGAGACCCAGTACTTC
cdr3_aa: CASSLRRAQVETQYF

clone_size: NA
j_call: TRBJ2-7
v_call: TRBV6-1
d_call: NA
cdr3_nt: TGTGCCAGCAGCAGGGGCCTCAGTGAGCAGTACTTC
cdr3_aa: CASSRGLSEQYF

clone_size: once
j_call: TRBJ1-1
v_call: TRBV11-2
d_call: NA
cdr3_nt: TGTGCCAGCAGCTTAGGATCCCCGGGAGAAGCTTTCTTT
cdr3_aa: CASSLGSPGEAFF

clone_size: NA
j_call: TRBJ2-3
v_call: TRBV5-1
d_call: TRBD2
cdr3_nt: TGCGCCAGCAGTAGGAGGACTAGCGCTAGCACAGATACGCAGTATTTT
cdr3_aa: CASSRRTSASTDTQYF

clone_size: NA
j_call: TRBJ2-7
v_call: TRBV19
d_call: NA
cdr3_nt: TGTGCCAGTAGTAACTCGGGACACGGACTCTACGAGCAGTACTTC
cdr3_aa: CASSNSGHGLYEQYF

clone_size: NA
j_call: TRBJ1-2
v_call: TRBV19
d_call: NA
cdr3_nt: TGTGCCAGTAGTATCCGAGGCCACTATGGCTACACCTTC
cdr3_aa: CASSIRGHYGYTF

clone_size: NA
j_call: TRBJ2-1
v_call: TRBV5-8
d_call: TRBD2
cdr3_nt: TGTGCCAGCAGTACGACTAGCGGGGGTCACAATGAGCAGTTCTTC
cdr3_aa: CASSTTSGGHNEQFF

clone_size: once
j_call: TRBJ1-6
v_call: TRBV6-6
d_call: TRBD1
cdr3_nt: TGTGCCAGCAGTCAAGGGGACAGTCCACTCCACTTT
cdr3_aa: CASSQGDSPLHF